This T cell receptor beta chain is drawn from a study of blood T cell repertoires in COVID-19. On the study more broadly: COVID-19 samples, acute and convalescent, were from the United States, Italy and Spain.

In the source study's methods: Amplifying reference gene primers gave estimates of nucleated cell counts. TCRdb keeps only in-frame clones here, not all; method: immunoSEQ multiplex PCR. The DNA was the basis for D and trimming; V, J and clone size are from that table. Of approximately 85,000 clones in the sample, roughly 86% were seen once. Germline-derived CDR1 and CDR2 are PRHDT and FYEKMQ (reference sequence). CDR3 size: 15 residues. V lost 6 bases, J lost 2 bases, and 16 bases lay in between. The rearrangement joins TRBV13 to TRBJ1-1; TRBD1 might be the D (5 bases). The receptor's source is a woman older than 75 in a cohort sampled during active or convalescent COVID-19. The sequenced material came from peripheral blood. The CDR3 loop is CASRLRGSPNTEAFF. The CDR3 coding sequence is TGTGCCAGCAGGTTAAGGGGCAGCCCAAACACTGAAGCTTTCTTT. The complete variable domain, with remaining parts taken from reference TRBV13 and TRBJ1-1, reads AAGVIQSPRHLIKEKRETATLKCYPIPRHDTVYWYQQGPGQDPQFLISFYEKMQSDKGSIPDRFSAQQFSDYHSELNMSSLELGDSALYFCASRLRGSPNTEAFFGQGTRLTVV.